The 28 T cell receptor beta chains presented below share a single source sample, sequenced in a study of blood T cell repertoires in COVID-19. Using immunoSEQ multiplex PCR, the repertoire was profiled, and TCRdb retains in-frame clones only, with some absent. In the table there are 200,000 to 250,000 clones, 70% to 90% of which are singletons. What was sequenced was PBMCs or T cells enriched from blood (not recorded which). The receptors derive from a man aged 25-40 years who had recovered from COVID-19.

The V and J genes are TRBV27 and TRBJ1-2, with D possibly being TRBD1 (5 bases). The CDR3 length is 12 residues. Germline CDR1 and CDR2: MNHEY and SMNVEV (reference sequence). V dropped 4 bases and J dropped 8 bases, with 11 bases sitting between them. The CDR3 bases are TGTGCCAGCAGTTCAGGGTCGAGCGGCTACACCTTC. Translating gives CASSSGSSGYTF.

The J gene is TRBJ1-1, the V gene TRBV30; a weak D match, TRBD1 (5 bases). Germline CDR1 GTSNPN, CDR2 SVGIG (reference sequence). V was cut by 4 bases and J by 5 bases, with 17 bases left in between. The CDR3 extends over 14 amino acids. The CDR3 region has the DNA TGTGCCTGGATCCCAGGGCGCGTTAGGACTGAAGCTTTCTTT. This codes for CAWIPGRVRTEAFF.

V usage is TRBV6-2 or TRBV6-3 and J usage is TRBJ2-5; D may be TRBD2 (6 bases). Trimming left V 5 bases short and J 6 bases short, with 10 bases between. The V gene's germline CDR1 is MNHEY and CDR2 SVGEGT. There are 12 residues in the CDR3. DNA for the CDR3: TGTGCCAGCAGTAGTGGAGGGAAGACCCAGTACTTC. It translates to CASSSGGKTQYF.

This clone has a handful of counts. The CDR3 DNA is TGTGCCAGCAGTTACAGGCTGGATCAGCCCCAGCATTTT. It encodes CASSYRLDQPQHF. The chain combines TRBV2 with TRBJ1-5; possible D gene TRBD1, 5 bases. Looked up from germline, CDR1 is SNHLY and CDR2 is FYNNEI. This CDR3 contains 13 residues. Trimming took off 5 bases at V and 5 bases at J, with 10 bases between the two ends. Looking up the rest from reference TRBV2 and TRBJ1-5 gives the full variable domain: EPEVTQTPSHQVTQMGQEVILRCVPISNHLYFYWYRQILGQKVEFLVSFYNNEISEKSEIFDDQFSVERPDGSNFTLKIRSTKLEDSAMYFCASSYRLDQPQHFGDGTRLSIL.

CDR3 nucleotide sequence: TGTGCCAGCATTCTAGCGGGAGGGGGTGCCGGGGAGCTGTTTTTT. This gives the protein CASILAGGGAGELFF. The chain couples TRBV28 to TRBJ2-2; 12 bases are a match to TRBD2. CDR3 length equals 15 residues. CDR1 is MDHEN and CDR2 is SYDVKM in the germline V gene. Losses at the gene ends were 7 bases for V and 6 bases for J; bases not matched to a gene: 6.

The chain has TRBV7-9 and TRBJ1-5, with 8 positions matching TRBD1. J gave up 5 bases and V 3 bases, and 6 bases lay outside the gene matches. The CDR3 length is 15 residues. The V gene's germline CDR1 is SEHNR and CDR2 FQNEAQ (reference sequence). The CDR3 sequence: CASSFSQGAYQPQHF. CDR3 bases: TGTGCCAGCAGCTTCAGTCAGGGGGCTTATCAGCCCCAGCATTTT.

This chain joins TRBV19 and TRBJ2-2; TRBD2 matches at 7 bases. Germline CDR1 is LNHDA and CDR2 is SQIVND (reference sequence). The CDR3 totals 15 residues. The trim removed 10 bases at V and 8 bases at J, leaving 16 bases unmatched. DNA for the CDR3: TGTGCCACCCGGGAGGCGGACCGGCTGCTTGGGGAGCTGTTTTTT. This encodes CATREADRLLGELFF.

This clone was detected only once. This chain connects TRBV19 to TRBJ2-7; D remains unclear. Germline V lookup: CDR1 LNHDA, CDR2 SQIVND (reference sequence). The CDR3 loop spans 19 amino acids. The V end was cut by 3 bases, the J end by 2 bases, with 26 bases between. For the CDR3, the DNA is TGTGCCAGTAGTATTGGATACGTAGGTAGACTTTCTAGGACCTACGAGCAGTACTTC. Its protein product is CASSIGYVGRLSRTYEQYF.

The V and J genes are TRBV4-3 and TRBJ2-6; no firm D call. Germline loops: CDR1 LGHNA, CDR2 YSLEER. V lost 0 bases and J 0 bases, leaving 12 bases between the germline ends. This CDR3 comprises 18 residues. CDR3 bases: TGCGCCAGCAGCCAAGACGGGTTCGGAGCCTCTGGGGCCAACGTCCTGACTTTC. This codes for CASSQDGFGASGANVLTF.

The chain uses TRBV19 and TRBJ1-2; D unresolved. V gave up 0 bases and J gave up 4 bases, with 6 bases separating them. Germline V gene lookup returns CDR1 LNHDA and CDR2 SQIVND (reference sequence). The CDR3 spans 13 residues. The CDR3 DNA follows: TGTGCCAGTAGTATAGATCTCCCCTATGGCTACACCTTC. The encoded protein is CASSIDLPYGYTF.

The rearrangement links TRBV9 to TRBJ2-2; TRBD2 aligns across 8 bases. CDR1 is SGDLS and CDR2 is YYNGEE in the germline V gene. The V and J ends lost 0 bases and 3 bases, in that order; junction bases with no gene match: 10. The CDR3 totals 18 residues. CDR3 loop: CASSVEVGQRGHTGELFF. The CDR3 DNA reads as TGTGCCAGCAGCGTAGAAGTTGGCCAGCGGGGGCACACCGGGGAGCTGTTTTTT. Full variable domain (missing parts from reference TRBV9 and TRBJ2-2): DSGVTQTPKHLITATGQRVTLRCSPRSGDLSVYWYQQSLDQGLQFLIQYYNGEERAKGNILERFSAQQFPDLHSELNLSSLELGDSALYFCASSVEVGQRGHTGELFFGEGSRLTVL.

This chain joins TRBV27 and TRBJ1-1, with D maybe TRBD1 (5 bases). Germline loops: CDR1 MNHEY, CDR2 SMNVEV (reference sequence). With 8 bases removed from V and 2 bases from J, the gap between germline ends came to 18 bases. The CDR3 totals 15 residues. The CDR3 DNA reads TGTGCCAGCTCTGCAGGGCGGCTTACAAACACTGAAGCTTTCTTT. Protein: CASSAGRLTNTEAFF.

The rearrangement uses TRBV6-5 and TRBJ2-2; D may be TRBD1 (5 bases). This CDR3 spans 14 amino acids. Trimming removed 6 bases at V and 5 bases at J, with 13 bases between. CDR1 and CDR2 (germline): MNHEY, SVGAGI. The CDR3 sequence is CASRSQGLTGELFF. CDR3 in DNA: TGTGCCAGCAGATCTCAGGGATTGACCGGGGAGCTGTTTTTT.

This clone appeared a few times. V is TRBV7-2 and J is TRBJ2-3, with a possible D match to TRBD1 (6 bases). Germline loops: CDR1 SGHTA, CDR2 FQGNSA. Trimming shortened V by 1 base and J by 1 base, and 9 bases separated the two germline ends. The CDR3 covers 15 residues. The CDR3 coding sequence is TGTGCCAGCAGCTTAGGGACAGTCCGCACAGATACGCAGTATTTT. It yields the protein CASSLGTVRTDTQYF.

The gene calls are TRBV7-6 and TRBJ1-3; D gene ambiguous. The germline V gene has CDR1 SGHVS and CDR2 FNYEAQ. Trimming pared 4 bases from V and 0 bases from J, leaving 4 bases between. This CDR3 comprises 13 residues. CDR3 sequence: CASSSSSGNTIYF. The CDR3 region has the DNA TGTGCCAGCAGCTCCTCCTCTGGAAACACCATATATTTT.

The J gene is TRBJ1-5, the V gene TRBV24-1, with 8 positions matching TRBD1. From germline, CDR1 is KGHDR and CDR2 SFDVKD. This CDR3 is 17 amino acids long. Trimming at V came to 4 bases and at J to 0 bases, leaving 7 bases not matched to a gene. CDR3 DNA sequence: TGTGCCACCAGTGACCCCGGGACAGGCGATAGCAATCAGCCCCAGCATTTT. Translating gives CATSDPGTGDSNQPQHF.

V is TRBV7-9 and J is TRBJ2-7, with D possibly matching TRBD2 (6 bases). The V end lost 5 bases, the J end lost 4 bases, and 9 bases lay between the germline ends. This CDR3 is built from 12 residues. Germline assignment: CDR1 SEHNR and CDR2 FQNEAQ (reference sequence). The CDR3: CASSPGTYEQYF. In nucleotides, the CDR3 is TGTGCCAGCAGCCCGGGGACTTACGAGCAGTACTTC. Full variable domain (missing parts from reference TRBV7-9 and TRBJ2-7): DTGVSQNPRHKITKRGQNVTFRCDPISEHNRLYWYRQTLGQGPEFLTYFQNEAQLEKSRLLSDRFSAERPKGSFSTLEIQRTEQGDSAMYLCASSPGTYEQYFGPGTRLTVT.

The chain has TRBV6-5 and TRBJ2-7; 10 bases align to TRBD2. This CDR3 comprises 15 residues. V was pared by 4 bases and J by 1 base, with 4 bases of the junction left unmatched. Germline V gene sequence: CDR1 MNHEY, CDR2 SVGAGI. CDR3 region: CASSSLAGASYEQYF. The DNA of the CDR3 is TGTGCCAGCAGTTCGCTAGCGGGGGCGTCCTACGAGCAGTACTTC.

This sequence joins TRBV21-1 and TRBJ1-4. TRBV21-1 corresponds to a pseudogene. The CDR3 runs to 19 residues. The CDR3 here is CASSKRGRPWNTTNEKLFF. In DNA form, the CDR3 reads TGTGCCAGCAGCAAAAGAGGGAGGCCCTGGAACACAACTAATGAAAAACTGTTTTTT.

V usage is TRBV5-1 and J usage is TRBJ2-5; 9 bases agree with TRBD1. This CDR3 is 15 amino acids long. V lost 4 bases to trimming and J lost 4 bases; unmatched junction nucleotides: 8. Germline V gene sequence: CDR1 SGHRS, CDR2 YFSETQ. The CDR3 region is CASSTPGTGTETQYF. The CDR3 DNA reads TGCGCCAGCAGCACACCCGGGACAGGGACAGAGACCCAGTACTTC.

V is TRBV9 and J is TRBJ1-2; a weak D match, TRBD1 (6 bases). CDR3 length equals 16 residues. Per the germline V gene, CDR1 is SGDLS and CDR2 is YYNGEE. Trimming removed 2 bases from V and 0 bases from J, with 14 bases in between. CDR3 protein: CASSVEGQKTNYGYTF. CDR3 DNA: TGTGCCAGCAGCGTCGAAGGACAGAAAACTAACTATGGCTACACCTTC.

This clone has a single count. The chain is built from TRBV5-1 and TRBJ2-5, with 7 bases matching TRBD2. This CDR3 contains 15 residues. The V segment lost 4 bases and the J segment 5 bases; nucleotides outside the gene matches: 11. Germline-derived CDR1 and CDR2 are SGHRS and YFSETQ. CDR3 residues: CASSRGLGGSETQYF. In nucleotides, the CDR3 is TGCGCCAGCAGCCGAGGTCTCGGGGGGTCGGAGACCCAGTACTTC.

The chain carries TRBV11-2 and TRBJ1-5, with 9 bases fitting TRBD1. This CDR3 spans 16 amino acids. Trimming at V came to 3 bases and at J to 4 bases, leaving 7 bases not matched to a gene. Germline loops: CDR1 SGHAT, CDR2 FQNNGV. The CDR3 DNA reads as TGTGCCAGCAGCTTGGGGACAGGGTCTGGGAATCAGCCCCAGCATTTT. It is translated as CASSLGTGSGNQPQHF.

The J gene is TRBJ2-7, the V gene TRBV7-9; possibly TRBD2 for D (5 bases). Deletions cut 1 base from V and 5 bases from J, with 15 bases between. Looked up from germline, CDR1 is SEHNR and CDR2 is FQNEAQ (reference sequence). CDR3 length: 15 residues. This CDR3 reads CASSLGSSIIDEQYF. CDR3 bases: TGTGCCAGCAGCTTAGGGTCTAGCATTATCGACGAGCAGTACTTC. Drawing the rest from reference TRBV7-9 and TRBJ2-7, the complete variable domain is DTGVSQNPRHKITKRGQNVTFRCDPISEHNRLYWYRQTLGQGPEFLTYFQNEAQLEKSRLLSDRFSAERPKGSFSTLEIQRTEQGDSAMYLCASSLGSSIIDEQYFGPGTRLTVT.

The V and J genes are TRBV15 and TRBJ2-5, with 8 bases aligning to TRBD2. Trimming removed 9 bases from V and 0 bases from J; junction bases left unmatched: 6. CDR1 LNHNV and CDR2 YYDKDF come from the germline V gene (reference sequence). The CDR3 covers 14 residues. CDR3: CATRVAGNQETQYF. CDR3 nucleotides: TGTGCCACGAGGGTAGCGGGGAACCAAGAGACCCAGTACTTC. The full variable domain, its missing parts supplied by reference TRBV15 and TRBJ2-5, is DAMVIQNPRYQVTQFGKPVTLSCSQTLNHNVMYWYQQKSSQAPKLLFHYYDKDFNNEADTPDNFQSRRPNTSFCFLDIRSPGLGDTAMYLCATRVAGNQETQYFGPGTRLLVL.

The J gene is TRBJ1-6, the V gene TRBV7-2; D is uncertain. Trimming shortened V by 0 bases and J by 0 bases, and 9 bases separated the two germline ends. The CDR3 sequence is 17 residues long. CDR1 is SGHTA, CDR2 FQGNSA, per germline. In DNA, the CDR3 is TGTGCCAGCAGCTTAGCGCTCCCCAGCTCCTATAATTCACCCCTCCACTTT. It is translated as CASSLALPSSYNSPLHF.

This clone came up a few times. This rearrangement joins TRBV24-1 to TRBJ1-2; maybe TRBD1 (5 bases). V shed 4 bases and J shed 3 bases, with 14 bases lying between them. The CDR3 contains 15 residues. Germline CDR1 KGHDR, CDR2 SFDVKD. The CDR3 loop reads CATSDPTQGDYGYTF. CDR3 nucleotides: TGTGCCACCAGTGACCCGACTCAAGGGGACTATGGCTACACCTTC.

This chain links TRBV5-1 with TRBJ1-6; 12 bases fit TRBD1. CDR1 and CDR2 (germline): SGHRS, YFSETQ. Trimming took 4 bases from V and 5 from J; bases not matched to a gene: 4. The CDR3 spans 16 residues. CDR3 DNA: TGCGCCAGCAGCCCGGGACAGGGGGCGCATAATTCACCCCTCCACTTT. Amino acid sequence: CASSPGQGAHNSPLHF.